Each of the 20 T cell receptor beta chains below was sequenced from the same sample in a study of Graves' ophthalmopathy and Graves' hyperthyroidism (dated by TCRdb to 2016 to 2018). TCRdb lists the instrument as Illumina HiSeq 2000. For repertoire sequencing, TCR beta CDR3 regions were amplified from RNA transcripts. HTBI primers and the Qiagen OneStep RT-PCR kit were used in a first-round RT-PCR, which was followed by a second-round multiplex PCR, size selection and purification. TCRdb reprocessing: public reads trimmed at Q25 with fastp, clones called with MiXCR, in-frame beta chains kept. Each record represents a unique CDR3 protein, reported with the most common genes and DNA among its rows. The table for this sample lists some 400,000 distinct CDR3 sequences; about 16% of them were counted only once. The ten largest clones capture roughly 1.6% of the sample. Sequencing was performed on peripheral blood. These TCRs come from a woman between 18 and 30 years old with Graves' ophthalmopathy. Donor details come from another sample of the same person, matched by shared clones.

This clonotype was detected ten times or more. Germline and junction disagree at one end, which may indicate a read error. The V and J genes are TRBV4-1 and TRBJ2-7; 11 bases fit TRBD1. This CDR3 contains 14 residues. Per the germline V gene, CDR1 is MGHRA and CDR2 is YSYEKL. In DNA form, the CDR3 reads TGTGCCAGCAGCCCCGGGACAGGGGGCTACGAGCAGTACTTC. Protein: CASSPGTGGYEQYF.

The V gene is TRBV5-1, the J gene TRBJ2-7; D gene ambiguous. Germline loops: CDR1 SGHRS, CDR2 YFSETQ. The length of the CDR3 is 16 residues. The V and J ends lost 0 bases and 1 base respectively, with 14 bases between them. The CDR3 here is CASSLDGPAFSYEQYF. The CDR3 nucleotides are TGCGCCAGCAGCTTGGATGGTCCGGCTTTTTCCTACGAGCAGTACTTC. The entire variable domain, with the rest obtained from reference TRBV5-1 and TRBJ2-7, is as follows: KAGVTQTPRYLIKTRGQQVTLSCSPISGHRSVSWYQQTPGQGLQFLFEYFSETQRNKGNFPGRFSGRQFSNSRSEMNVSTLELGDSALYLCASSLDGPAFSYEQYFGPGTRLTVT.

This clonotype was found many times. The V call is TRBV3-1, the J call TRBJ2-2; D uncertain. Between the trimmed V and J ends, which lost 5 bases and 1 base, there was a span of 11 bases. This CDR3 comprises 15 residues. CDR1 is LGHDT, CDR2 YNNKEL, per germline (reference sequence). CDR3 residues: CASSTRTKNTGELFF. The CDR3 coding sequence is TGTGCCAGCAGCACCCGGACCAAGAACACCGGGGAGCTGTTTTTT.

The sample holds many counts of this clonotype. V gene TRBV20-1 combines with J gene TRBJ2-7; 10 nucleotides agree with TRBD1. With V trimmed by 1 base and J by 3 bases, 6 bases remained unmatched. This CDR3 region has 15 residues. Per the germline V gene, CDR1 is DFQATT and CDR2 is SNEGSKA (reference sequence). The CDR3 is CSARGTGTGDYEQYF. CDR3 DNA sequence: TGCAGTGCTAGAGGCACCGGGACAGGGGACTACGAGCAGTACTTC.

V gene TRBV20-1 combines with J gene TRBJ2-7; the D is unclear. Trimming took 4 bases from V and 0 from J, leaving 16 bases between them. Germline V gene lookup returns CDR1 DFQATT and CDR2 SNEGSKA (reference sequence). The length of the CDR3 is 15 residues. The CDR3 DNA reads TGCAGTGCTACGAACCCCGTTTCGAGCTCCTACGAGCAGTACTTC. This codes for CSATNPVSSSYEQYF.

This clonotype appeared a few times. A read error may produce the germline difference seen at one junction end. The chain has TRBV20-1 and TRBJ2-7, with 12 bases identical to TRBD2. This CDR3 spans 15 amino acids. The germline V gene has CDR1 DFQATT and CDR2 SNEGSKA (reference sequence). CDR3 DNA: TGCAGTGTCAGTTCTAGCGGGGGGGCCCCGCCGCCCCCCAGATTC. Residues: CSVSSSGGAPPPPRF.

The chain recombines TRBV12-3 or TRBV12-4 with TRBJ2-7; TRBD1 is a possible D gene (5 bases). The CDR3 has 14 amino acids. V lost 5 bases, J lost 7 bases, and 18 bases lay in between. The CDR3 spells CASSTTRGTAEQYF. The DNA of the CDR3 is TGTGCCAGCAGTACCACAAGGGGTACGGCGGAGCAGTACTTC.

This clonotype has at least ten counts. This chain uses TRBV4-2 with TRBJ2-7, with D perhaps TRBD2 (6 bases). CDR3 size: 14 residues. Germline CDR1 and CDR2: LGHNA and YNFKEQ. V lost 3 bases and J lost 4, with 13 bases in between. DNA for the CDR3: TGTGCCAGCAGCCAGCGGGAAGGTATTTACGAGCAGTACTTC. The encoded protein is CASSQREGIYEQYF.

This clonotype was found many times. The chain couples TRBV5-4 to TRBJ2-2; D not certain. The V and J ends lost 2 bases and 7 bases respectively, with 9 bases between them. Germline lookup yields CDR1 SGHNT and CDR2 YYREEE (reference sequence). This CDR3 has 13 residues. The CDR3 loop reads CASSLSPVGELFF. CDR3 bases: TGTGCCAGCAGCTTAAGTCCTGTCGGGGAGCTGTTTTTT.

This clonotype was observed many times. CDR3 sequence: CASSDDRNTYGYTF. In DNA, the CDR3 is TGTGCCAGCAGTGATGACAGGAATACTTATGGCTACACCTTC. The chain is built from TRBV28 and TRBJ1-2; a possible D gene is TRBD1 (6 bases). Germline V gene data show CDR1 as MDHEN and CDR2 as SYDVKM. The ends were cut back, 5 bases at V and 5 bases at J, with 15 bases in the middle. The CDR3 runs to 14 residues.

This clonotype showed up many times. The V call is TRBV28, the J call TRBJ1-6; 12 bases are shared with TRBD1. The V gene end was trimmed by 3 bases and the J gene end by 9 bases; junction bases not matched to a gene: 12. The CDR3 totals 18 residues. CDR1 is MDHEN, CDR2 SYDVKM, per germline. The CDR3 bases are TGTGCCAGCAGTTTTTGGGGTCGGGACAGGGGGCTACTTTCACCCCTCCACTTT. This translates into CASSFWGRDRGLLSPLHF.

This clonotype has a count of ten or more. This chain uses TRBV6-2 or TRBV6-3 with TRBJ1-1; D unresolved. The CDR3 covers 11 residues. Trimming stripped 8 bases from V and 0 bases from J, with 4 bases between. Germline CDR1 MNHEY, CDR2 SVGEGT. The CDR3 loop reads CASVMNTEAFF. The CDR3 DNA sequence: TGTGCCAGCGTAATGAACACTGAAGCTTTCTTT.

This clonotype was seen many times. The chain is built from TRBV7-2 and TRBJ1-2; the D is unclear. The CDR3 covers 15 residues. Per germline, CDR1 SGHTA and CDR2 FQGNSA. The V end was cut by 5 bases, the J end by 4 bases, with 17 bases between. CDR3: CASSPHKVVIYGYTF. The CDR3 DNA reads as TGTGCCAGCAGCCCCCACAAGGTGGTGATCTATGGCTACACCTTC. The complete variable domain, with remaining parts taken from reference TRBV7-2 and TRBJ1-2, reads GAGVSQSPSNKVTEKGKDVELRCDPISGHTALYWYRQSLGQGLEFLIYFQGNSAPDKSGLPSDRFSAERTGGSVSTLTIQRTQQEDSAVYLCASSPHKVVIYGYTFGSGTRLTVV.

This clonotype has ten or more counts. The chain links TRBV20-1 to TRBJ1-1; tentative D call: TRBD1 (5 bases). Trimming shortened V by 5 bases and J by 5 bases, and 15 bases separated the two germline ends. Germline V gene lookup returns CDR1 DFQATT and CDR2 SNEGSKA (reference sequence). The CDR3 length is 13 residues. Here the CDR3 DNA reads TGCAGTGCTTCGGGGGGGGGATGGACTGAAGCTTTCTTT. This codes for CSASGGGWTEAFF.

This clonotype was picked up many times. The CDR3 sequence is CASRGRGGTDTQYF. As DNA, the CDR3 is TGTGCCAGTAGGGGGAGGGGCGGCACAGATACGCAGTATTTT. The chain couples TRBV28 to TRBJ2-3; TRBD2 is a possible D gene (7 bases). The CDR3 is made up of 14 amino acids. The ends were cut back, 9 bases at V and 1 base at J, with 14 bases in the middle. The germline CDR1 and CDR2 sequences are MDHEN and SYDVKM. The entire variable domain, with the rest obtained from reference TRBV28 and TRBJ2-3, is as follows: DVKVTQSSRYLVKRTGEKVFLECVQDMDHENMFWYRQDPGLGLRLIYFSYDVKMKEKGDIPEGYSVSREKKERFSLILESASTNQTSMYLCASRGRGGTDTQYFGPGTRLTVL.

This clonotype was counted once. The chain links TRBV28 to TRBJ2-2; D ambiguous. Germline values: CDR1 MDHEN, CDR2 SYDVKM. Trimming cost V 8 bases and J 7 bases, with 14 bases left between them. The CDR3 is 13 residues long. This CDR3 is CASGSMVSGELFF. DNA of the CDR3: TGTGCCAGCGGTTCGATGGTTAGCGGGGAGCTGTTTTTT.

This clonotype came up many times. V gene TRBV11-2 combines with J gene TRBJ2-7; weak D call: TRBD2 (5 bases). The germline V gene encodes CDR1 SGHAT and CDR2 FQNNGV. Trimming removed 1 base at V and 1 base at J, with 14 bases between. CDR3 length: 16 amino acids. As DNA, the CDR3 is TGTGCCAGCAGCTTAGTAGTGTCTCCGGGGTCCTACGAGCAGTACTTC. Translating it yields CASSLVVSPGSYEQYF.

This clonotype was observed at least ten times. The gene calls are TRBV6-2 or TRBV6-3 and TRBJ2-7, with TRBD1 matching over 10 bases. Germline-derived CDR1 and CDR2 are MNHEY and SVGEGT. There are 15 residues in the CDR3. Unmatched junction bases numbered 7, after V lost 6 bases and J lost 2 bases. The CDR3 reads CASRPRQGATYEQYF. CDR3 bases: TGTGCCAGCAGGCCGAGACAGGGGGCGACCTACGAGCAGTACTTC.

This clonotype was picked up many times. The chain employs TRBV7-8 and TRBJ1-3; perhaps TRBD1 as D (6 bases). The V and J ends lost 5 bases and 2 bases respectively, with 16 bases between them. Per germline, CDR1 SGHVS and CDR2 FQNEAQ. The CDR3 has 16 amino acids. The chain's CDR3 is CASSQGQFRPGNTIYF. The CDR3 DNA sequence: TGTGCCAGCAGCCAAGGACAGTTTCGACCTGGAAACACCATATATTTT.

This clonotype was seen repeatedly, ten times or more. The chain combines TRBV6-2 or TRBV6-3 with TRBJ1-1, with TRBD1 as a possible D gene (6 bases). The CDR3 is 17 amino acids. Between the trimmed V and J ends, which lost 5 bases and 4 bases, there was a span of 23 bases. Germline V CDR1 and CDR2: MNHEY, SVGEGT. CDR3 in amino acids: CASSRPIGGGRGTEAFF. CDR3 in DNA: TGTGCCAGCAGTCGACCAATAGGAGGGGGACGGGGCACTGAAGCTTTCTTT.